This paragraph covers one T cell receptor (beta chain) sequence. What it recognizes is unknown. The isolated RNA, all of it, was reverse transcribed, so expressed TCRB transcripts were what got sequenced. Sequencing used immunoSEQ multiplex PCR; TCRdb keeps in-frame clones, though not all of them. The data show 600,000 or so clones, about an eighth seen once. V was trimmed by 6 bases and J by 4 bases, leaving 15 bases between them. Germline V gene lookup returns CDR1 MNHEY and CDR2 SMNVEV (reference sequence). This CDR3 spans 14 amino acids. This sample is part of a study of beta chain features in type 1 diabetes. Whole-study findings and limits: When Type 1 diabetes patients were examined, their TCRB CDR3s proved moderately but significantly shorter in all four CD4+ subsets.

The clonotype comes from a man aged 30-40 years with type 1 diabetes. The J gene is TRBJ1-2, the V gene TRBV27; D not resolved. Specimen: naive CD4+ T cells from blood. The CDR3 spells CASRKDRLFYGYTF. The CDR3, as DNA: TGTGCCAGCAGAAAGGACCGGCTTTTCTATGGCTACACCTTC.